A single sample gave rise to the 13 T cell receptor beta chains below, sequenced in a study of pediatric ulcerative colitis. Clones were read by immunoSEQ multiplex PCR, and TCRdb kept only the in-frame ones, dropping some. The sample contains 65,000 or so clones, 80% to 90% of which appear only once. Sequenced: blood. These receptor sequences come from a boy younger than 18 with severe ulcerative colitis.

The CDR3 nucleotides read TGTGCCAGCACCACGCCAGGGGCTGAAGCTTTCTTT. Protein sequence: CASTTPGAEAFF. This chain connects TRBV6-5 to TRBJ1-1; D possibly corresponds to TRBD1 (6 bases). Germline CDR1 and CDR2: MNHEY and SVGAGI. The CDR3 contains 12 residues. V lost 7 bases, J lost 6 bases, and 12 bases lay in between.

The CDR3 coding sequence is TGTGCCAGTAGTCAGTTACAGGGGTTGACTGAAGCTTTCTTT. Its translation: CASSQLQGLTEAFF. The chain has TRBV19 and TRBJ1-1; 7 positions match TRBD1. Germline V gene lookup returns CDR1 LNHDA and CDR2 SQIVND (reference sequence). There are 14 residues in the CDR3. Trimming removed 5 bases from V and 5 bases from J; junction bases left unmatched: 8.

The V gene is TRBV21-1, the J gene TRBJ2-7; the DNA was not compared with TRBD2, the D call given in the table. TRBV21-1 is a listed pseudogene. The CDR3 length is 14 residues. This chain's CDR3 is CASSTPRTGKEQYF. The CDR3 DNA sequence: TGTGCCAGCAGCACCCCTAGGACGGGGAAAGAGCAGTACTTC.

This clone was found once. The chain recombines TRBV6-1 with TRBJ1-2, with D perhaps matching TRBD1 (5 bases). CDR3 size: 15 residues. Trimming stripped 5 bases from V and 4 bases from J, with 17 bases between. Germline CDR1 reads MNHNS; CDR2 reads SASEGT. The CDR3 region is CASSLYRDRSYGYTF. The CDR3 DNA follows: TGTGCCAGCAGTCTTTACCGGGACCGGTCCTATGGCTACACCTTC.

The V call is TRBV19, the J call TRBJ2-1, with 11 bases fitting TRBD2. The CDR3 contains 15 residues. In germline, CDR1 is LNHDA, CDR2 SQIVND (reference sequence). With V trimmed by 3 bases and J by 4 bases, 2 bases remained unmatched. The CDR3 sequence is CASSIGTSGYNEQFF. DNA of the CDR3: TGTGCCAGTAGTATTGGGACTAGCGGTTACAATGAGCAGTTCTTC.

The chain combines TRBV13 with TRBJ1-2, with 8 positions matching TRBD1. V was clipped by 5 bases and J by 3 bases; unmatched bases: 8. Germline loops: CDR1 PRHDT, CDR2 FYEKMQ (reference sequence). CDR3 length equals 15 residues. The CDR3 DNA is TGTGCCAGCAGCACTAGACAGGGGCTGGACTATGGCTACACCTTC. It encodes CASSTRQGLDYGYTF. Full variable domain (remainder filled in from reference TRBV13 and TRBJ1-2): AAGVIQSPRHLIKEKRETATLKCYPIPRHDTVYWYQQGPGQDPQFLISFYEKMQSDKGSIPDRFSAQQFSDYHSELNMSSLELGDSALYFCASSTRQGLDYGYTFGSGTRLTVV.

This clone was counted only a few times. This rearrangement joins TRBV9 to TRBJ1-1; D is perhaps TRBD1 (5 bases). V was cut by 4 bases and J by 1 base, with 11 bases left in between. The CDR3 spans 14 residues. CDR1 and CDR2 (germline): SGDLS, YYNGEE. As DNA, the CDR3 is TGTGCCAGCAGCCCCTGGGACGGGAACACTGAAGCTTTCTTT. Translating it yields CASSPWDGNTEAFF.

The genes are TRBV9 and TRBJ2-7, with TRBD2 identical over 10 bases. V was pared by 0 bases and J by 7 bases, with 7 bases of the junction left unmatched. There are 15 residues in the CDR3. The germline gives CDR1 SGDLS, CDR2 YYNGEE. The CDR3 reads CASSVGTSGFSEQYF. CDR3 nucleotides: TGTGCCAGCAGCGTAGGGACTAGCGGATTTTCGGAGCAGTACTTC.

This chain joins TRBV11-2 and TRBJ2-7; D remains unclear. This CDR3 is built from 16 residues. The germline V gene encodes CDR1 SGHAT and CDR2 FQNNGV. The ends were cut back, 5 bases at V and 3 bases at J, with 20 bases in the middle. The CDR3 sequence: CASSPIGTSPYYEQYF. For the CDR3, the DNA is TGTGCCAGCAGCCCCATCGGAACGTCCCCCTACTACGAGCAGTACTTC.

The CDR3 DNA follows: TGTGCCAGCAGTTTATCGCCGTTAGCCGGACAGGGCACCGGGGAGCTGTTTTTT. This sequence encodes CASSLSPLAGQGTGELFF. This chain joins TRBV27 and TRBJ2-2; TRBD1 matches 8 bases. CDR1 and CDR2 from the germline V gene are MNHEY and SMNVEV (reference sequence). V lost 0 bases to trimming and J lost 4 bases; unmatched junction nucleotides: 10. CDR3 length: 18 amino acids.

The rearrangement uses TRBV9 and TRBJ2-7; D is perhaps TRBD1 (5 bases). The germline V gene has CDR1 SGDLS and CDR2 YYNGEE. V gave up 0 bases and J gave up 3 bases, with 7 bases separating them. The CDR3 loop spans 13 amino acids. DNA of the CDR3: TGTGCCAGCAGCGTAGGACAGAACTACGAGCAGTACTTC. Translated: CASSVGQNYEQYF.

The V call is TRBV30, the J call TRBJ2-5; TRBD1 is a possible D gene (6 bases). The CDR3 is 14 residues long. The germline V gene has CDR1 GTSNPN and CDR2 SVGIG (reference sequence). V lost 2 bases and J lost 2, with 12 bases in between. The CDR3 sequence: CAWSSGTGQETQYF. For the CDR3, the DNA is TGTGCCTGGAGTTCTGGCACAGGGCAAGAGACCCAGTACTTC. The variable domain in full, with the rest retrieved from reference TRBV30 and TRBJ2-5, is SQTIHQWPATLVQPVGSPLSLECTVEGTSNPNLYWYRQAAGRGLQLLFYSVGIGQISSEVPQNLSASRPQDRQFILSSKKLLLSDSGFYLCAWSSGTGQETQYFGPGTRLLVL.

J is TRBJ2-3 and V is TRBV2; D is undetermined. Germline V gene lookup returns CDR1 SNHLY and CDR2 FYNNEI. The CDR3 contains 13 residues. Deletions cut 5 bases from V and 3 bases from J, with 9 bases between. In DNA, the CDR3 is TGTGCCAGCAGTCCTCATACAACAGATACGCAGTATTTT. Protein sequence: CASSPHTTDTQYF.